Included here is one T cell receptor beta chain sequence, with context. J was trimmed by 4 bases and V by 5 bases; bases with no gene match: 5. The CDR3 spans 15 residues. CDR1 SEHNR and CDR2 FQNEAQ come from the germline V gene (reference sequence). This record comes from a study of blood T cell repertoires in COVID-19. At the level of the study: Whether acute or convalescent, the COVID-19 samples came from the United States, Italy and Spain. The analysed material was cDNA or gDNA that came from T cells, B-cell-depleted T cells, or PBMCs.

Libraries were prepared by immunoSEQ multiplex PCR; TCRdb keeps only in-frame clonotypes and omits some of them. Found here are about 140,000 clones, about 87% of them singletons; the top ten hold roughly 2.5%. The TCR comes from a human donor with COVID-19, enrolled during active disease. The donor label of this sample is uncertain. This chain joins TRBV7-9 and TRBJ2-1; 10 nucleotides agree with TRBD1. Sequencing was carried out using peripheral blood. The CDR3 DNA reads TGTGCCAGCAGCCTTCAGGGACAGGGGTACAATGAGCAGTTCTTC. Amino acids: CASSLQGQGYNEQFF.